The clone carrying this TCR beta chain appeared many times. The sample is drawn from a study of regulatory T cells in long-lasting Graves disease. Construction of TCR beta libraries relied on iRepertoire HTBI primers and on Arm-PCR targeting CDR3 regions. Each CDR3 protein is one row after TCRdb ran MiXCR on the multiplex PCR reads. In the table there are roughly 560,000 distinct CDR3 sequences, 15% to 20% of which are singletons. Per germline, CDR1 MDHEN and CDR2 SYDVKM. The CDR3 has 15 residues. V lost 6 bases and J lost 2; bases outside the gene matches: 7. The time point was: newly diagnosed GD, antithyroid drugs for less than 3 months. The TCR library was made from RNA extracted from PBMCs. These data were likewise used in another study, on T cells in Graves' hyperthyroidism and ophthalmopathy.

This sequence joins TRBV28 and TRBJ1-5; 7 bases map to TRBD1. The receptor comes from a woman aged 35 to 60 with Graves disease. Sequenced here: peripheral blood mononuclear cells (PBMCs), sampled at new diagnosis, from a patient treated with antithyroid drugs. DNA for the CDR3: TGTGCCAGCAGCCCCGGACAGGCGGGCAATCAGCCCCAGCATTTT. Amino acid sequence: CASSPGQAGNQPQHF.